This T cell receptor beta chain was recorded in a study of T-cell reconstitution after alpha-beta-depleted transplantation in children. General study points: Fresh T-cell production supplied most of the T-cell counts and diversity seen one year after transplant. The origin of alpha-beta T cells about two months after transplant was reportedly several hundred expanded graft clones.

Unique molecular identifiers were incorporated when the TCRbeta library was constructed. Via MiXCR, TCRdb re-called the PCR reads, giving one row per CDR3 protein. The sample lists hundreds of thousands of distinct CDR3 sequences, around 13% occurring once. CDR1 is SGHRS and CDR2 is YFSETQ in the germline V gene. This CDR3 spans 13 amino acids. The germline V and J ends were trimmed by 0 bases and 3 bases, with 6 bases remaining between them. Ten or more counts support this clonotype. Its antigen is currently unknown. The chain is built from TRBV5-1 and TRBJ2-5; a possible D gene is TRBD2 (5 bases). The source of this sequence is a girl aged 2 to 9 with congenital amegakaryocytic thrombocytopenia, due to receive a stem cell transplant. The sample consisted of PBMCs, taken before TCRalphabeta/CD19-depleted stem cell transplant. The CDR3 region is CASSLEAEETQYF. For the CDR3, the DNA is TGCGCCAGCAGCTTGGAAGCGGAAGAGACCCAGTACTTC.